The rows below give T cell receptor beta chains drawn from one sample of a study of blood T cell repertoires in COVID-19. Sequenced by immunoSEQ multiplex PCR; TCRdb stores in-frame clones only, minus some. The sample consists of hundreds of thousands of clones, 83% of them appearing once. What was sequenced was peripheral blood. Receptors were obtained from a woman between 40 and 55 years old with active or convalescent COVID-19. Both conserved end residues are part of each CDR3. The order of the fields is V gene, J gene, D gene, clone size, CDR3 protein, CDR3 DNA. A D gene is named only where the DNA matches it firmly. Size is stated for part of the rows, as once, few or many counts, or as a class when the clone is expanded.

TRBV7-3	TRBJ2-7	-	-	CASSSRESGEQYF	TGTGCCAGCAGCTCCCGGGAGTCGGGCGAGCAGTACTTC
TRBV7-2	TRBJ1-6	-	-	CASSPDYGGDSPLHF	TGTGCCAGCAGCCCTGACTACGGTGGGGATTCACCCCTCCACTTT
TRBV7-8	TRBJ1-2	-	-	CASSLASAGVPYGYTF	TGTGCCAGCAGCTTAGCTTCCGCAGGGGTGCCCTATGGCTACACCTTC
TRBV10-3	TRBJ2-3	-	many	CAISVGGATDTQYF	TGTGCCATCAGTGTTGGTGGGGCCACAGATACGCAGTATTTT
TRBV3-1/TRBV3-2	TRBJ1-1	TRBD1	-	CASSRPQGVSEAFF	TGTGCCAGCAGCCGGCCACAGGGGGTATCTGAAGCTTTCTTT
TRBV5-1	TRBJ1-2	TRBD1	-	CASSLGTGVNYGYTF	TGCGCCAGCAGCTTAGGGACAGGGGTCAACTATGGCTACACCTTC
TRBV10-1	TRBJ2-2	-	-	CASSGEPTGELFF	TGCGCCAGCAGCGGGGAGCCCACCGGGGAGCTGTTTTTT
TRBV18	TRBJ1-3	TRBD1	-	CASSSSGTVTGNTIYF	TGTGCCAGCTCAAGCTCCGGGACAGTCACAGGAAACACCATATATTTT
TRBV2	TRBJ1-2	-	-	CATRLGGVYGYTF	TGTGCCACCCGGCTCGGGGGGGTCTATGGCTACACCTTC
TRBV24-1	TRBJ2-3	TRBD2	-	CATRDTSGTDTQYF	TGTGCCACCAGGGATACTAGCGGAACAGATACGCAGTATTTT
TRBV7-9	TRBJ1-1	-	-	CASSLQGGANTEAFF	TGTGCCAGCAGCTTACAGGGAGGGGCGAACACTGAAGCTTTCTTT
TRBV30	TRBJ1-1	TRBD1	-	CAWGGTGDEAFF	TGTGCCTGGGGGGGGACAGGGGATGAAGCTTTCTTT
TRBV24-1	TRBJ2-1	-	-	CATSDFGGGAQGAVDEQFF	TGTGCCACCAGTGATTTCGGGGGGGGCGCACAGGGGGCGGTTGATGAGCAGTTCTTC
TRBV10-3	TRBJ2-2	-	-	CAISETSTLGELFF	TGTGCCATCAGTGAGACCTCAACTCTCGGGGAGCTGTTTTTT
TRBV11-3	TRBJ2-7	TRBD2	-	CASSLAGLADSYEQYF	TGTGCCAGCAGCTTAGCGGGACTAGCGGATTCCTACGAGCAGTACTTC
TRBV5-8	TRBJ2-1	-	-	CASSFLASTYNEQFF	TGTGCCAGCAGCTTTCTAGCGTCTACCTACAATGAGCAGTTCTTC
TRBV30	TRBJ2-7	TRBD1	-	CAWSVGQGPYEQYF	TGTGCCTGGAGTGTGGGACAGGGGCCCTACGAGCAGTACTTC
TRBV6-1	TRBJ2-5	TRBD1	few	CASSEVGQGRETQYF	TGTGCCAGCAGTGAAGTGGGACAGGGAAGGGAGACCCAGTACTTC
TRBV19	TRBJ1-1	TRBD1	once	CASSIPLGGQGKTEAFF	TGTGCCAGTAGTATTCCCTTAGGGGGACAGGGGAAGACTGAAGCTTTCTTT
TRBV28	TRBJ2-4	TRBD1	-	CASISWGQGANIQYF	TGTGCCAGCATCTCCTGGGGGCAGGGGGCCAACATTCAGTACTTC
TRBV19	TRBJ1-4	-	-	CASSMVGGEKLFF	TGTGCCAGTAGTATGGTAGGGGGTGAAAAACTGTTTTTT
TRBV9	TRBJ1-3	TRBD1	-	CASSVGIRTGTSGNTIYF	TGTGCCAGCAGCGTAGGGATAAGGACAGGGACCTCTGGAAACACCATATATTTT
TRBV4-2	TRBJ1-4	-	few	CASSQGGVTNEKLFF	TGTGCCAGCAGCCAGGGCGGGGTCACTAATGAAAAACTGTTTTTT
TRBV11-1	TRBJ2-5	-	-	CASSGRVPNQETQYF	TGTGCCAGCAGCGGCAGGGTCCCAAACCAAGAGACCCAGTACTTC
TRBV29-1	TRBJ2-7	TRBD1	-	CSVHHRGLSTYEQYF	TGCAGCGTCCATCACAGGGGATTGAGTACCTACGAGCAGTACTTC
TRBV24-1	TRBJ2-1	-	-	CATSDLGRGSYNEQFF	TGTGCCACCAGTGATTTAGGCCGGGGTTCCTACAATGAGCAGTTCTTC
TRBV15	TRBJ1-5	-	once	CATSRVGVSNQPQHF	TGTGCCACCAGCAGAGTCGGAGTTAGCAATCAGCCCCAGCATTTT
TRBV27	TRBJ1-6	-	-	CASSSRSSYNSPLHF	TGTGCCAGCAGTTCCCGGAGCTCCTATAATTCACCCCTCCACTTT
TRBV24-1	TRBJ2-3	TRBD1	-	CATSDHDRGQDTDTQYF	TGTGCCACCAGTGACCACGACAGGGGGCAGGACACAGATACGCAGTATTTT
TRBV30	TRBJ1-1	-	-	CAWSRSMRNTEAFF	TGTGCCTGGAGCCGCTCGATGAGAAACACTGAAGCTTTCTTT
TRBV24-1	TRBJ2-5	TRBD2	-	CATSDFTGGAVQETQYF	TGTGCCACCAGTGATTTTACCGGGGGGGCGGTCCAAGAGACCCAGTACTTC
TRBV5-5	TRBJ2-2	-	-	CASSQTVDTGELFF	TGTGCCAGCAGCCAAACGGTCGACACCGGGGAGCTGTTTTTT
TRBV29-1	TRBJ1-6	TRBD1	-	CSVGGDSQNSPLHF	TGCAGCGTCGGAGGGGACAGTCAGAATTCACCCCTCCACTTT
TRBV5-4	TRBJ1-6	TRBD1	-	CASSTGGLYNSPLHF	TGTGCCAGCAGCACAGGGGGCCTCTATAATTCACCCCTCCACTTT
TRBV11-2	TRBJ1-6	TRBD1	-	CASSLMDRGGSPLHF	TGTGCCAGCAGCTTAATGGACAGGGGAGGTTCACCCCTCCACTTT
TRBV14	TRBJ2-5	TRBD1	-	CASSQERGLLQETQYF	TGTGCCAGCAGCCAAGAGAGGGGGCTCCTCCAAGAGACCCAGTACTTC
TRBV9	TRBJ2-1	TRBD2	once	CASSTNPGGGTYNEQFF	TGTGCCAGCAGCACAAACCCCGGGGGGGGGACATACAATGAGCAGTTCTTC
TRBV28	TRBJ1-2	TRBD1	-	CASSLADRGTNYGYTF	TGTGCCAGCAGCCTAGCCGACAGGGGAACTAACTATGGCTACACCTTC
TRBV5-4	TRBJ1-1	-	-	CASSLPGRAEAFF	TGTGCCAGCAGCTTGCCAGGGAGGGCTGAAGCTTTCTTT
TRBV2	TRBJ1-1	TRBD1	-	CASLYRGLNTEAFF	TGTGCCAGCCTCTACAGGGGGCTGAACACTGAAGCTTTCTTT
TRBV7-9	TRBJ2-3	TRBD2	-	CASSFLAGTPVDTQYF	TGTGCCAGCAGCTTTCTAGCGGGGACCCCTGTGGATACGCAGTATTTT
TRBV21-1	TRBJ1-2	-	-	CASSKEADRGNYGYTF	TGTGCCAGCAGCAAAGAGGCCGACAGGGGCAACTATGGCTACACCTTC
TRBV5-1	TRBJ1-1	-	once	CASSERPDRGTEAFF	TGCGCCAGCAGCGAAAGGCCGGACAGAGGCACTGAAGCTTTCTTT
TRBV4-1	TRBJ1-5	-	once	CASRKGQAYSNQPQHF	TGCGCCAGCAGGAAGGGGCAGGCCTATAGCAATCAGCCCCAGCATTTT
TRBV5-8	TRBJ2-1	TRBD1	few	CASSRDRGPYNEQFF	TGTGCCAGCAGCCGAGACAGGGGCCCGTACAATGAGCAGTTCTTC
TRBV3-1/TRBV3-2	TRBJ1-1	TRBD1	-	CASSPDRGTEAFF	TGTGCCAGCAGCCCCGACAGGGGTACTGAAGCTTTCTTT
TRBV28	TRBJ1-4	TRBD1	few	CASKMSQGGNEKLFF	TGTGCCAGCAAAATGTCACAGGGGGGAAATGAAAAACTGTTTTTT
TRBV5-1	TRBJ1-2	-	-	CASSFFQNNYGYTF	TGCGCCAGCAGCTTTTTCCAGAACAACTATGGCTACACCTTC
TRBV7-2	TRBJ1-3	-	-	CASSLALGLGNTIYF	TGTGCCAGCAGCTTAGCTCTGGGACTGGGAAACACCATATATTTT
TRBV6-5	TRBJ1-5	-	-	CASGRSAVGNQPQHF	TGTGCCAGCGGAAGGTCAGCGGTAGGCAATCAGCCCCAGCATTTT